The clone carrying this T cell receptor beta chain appeared many times. Its antigen is undetermined. Per germline, CDR1 SGHTA and CDR2 FQGTGA. Trimming pared 0 bases from V and 2 bases from J, leaving 4 bases between. This CDR3 is built from 14 residues. This entry is derived from a study of T cells in Graves' hyperthyroidism and ophthalmopathy. Study-wide points: A 13 V-J model separated ophthalmopathy from stable hyperthyroidism.

Amplification targeted TCR beta CDR3 regions from RNA transcripts. The study used the HTBI primer set for a first-round RT-PCR of the TCR CDR3. TCRdb ran MiXCR on the multiplex PCR reads and lists one entry per CDR3 protein. The sample has about 590,000 distinct CDR3 sequences, approximately 15% seen once. Exclusion of a patient resulted from uncontrolled infection, other autoimmune disease, pregnancy or lactation. This chain joins TRBV7-3 and TRBJ2-2; D gene unclear. Sequencing was done on a sample of blood. This clonotype was sampled from a woman younger than 30 with Graves' ophthalmopathy. CDR3 sequence (DNA): TGTGCCAGCAGCTTAACCACCAACACCGGGGAGCTGTTTTTT. Its translation: CASSLTTNTGELFF.